This T cell receptor (beta chain) was sequenced in a study of T-cell memory formation after mild COVID-19. Across the study: TCR clusters were mostly confined to one donor each.

General study points: There was no confirmation that second-wave clones peaking on day 37 were SARS-CoV-2 specific. CD8+ contracting clones occupied EMRA, while CD4+ ones occupied mainly CM and EM.

TCRdb reprocessed the 5' RACE reads via MiXCR and lists one record per CDR3 protein. This sample has 250,000 to 300,000 distinct CDR3 sequences, with 15% to 20% found just once. This clonotype has just a few counts. Its antigen is undetermined. Germline CDR1 reads SGHKS; CDR2 reads YYEKEE (reference sequence). Trimming shortened V by 0 bases and J by 4 bases, and 11 bases separated the two germline ends. This CDR3 is 15 amino acids long. The chain uses TRBV5-5 and TRBJ1-3; TRBD1 might be the D (5 bases). The specimen was PBMCs or a T cell subset sorted from them (not recorded which). This TCR derives from a man aged 18 to 30 who had mild COVID-19 (a few samples of this study predate the infection). Cell type and time point are not known. The CDR3 bases are TGTGCCAGCAGCTTGGCCGCGGGACTAGGAAACACCATATATTTT. This encodes CASSLAAGLGNTIYF.